This T cell receptor beta chain was recovered during a study of early T cells in non-severe SARS-CoV-2 infection (dated by TCRdb to about 2021). For the study in its entirety: TCR sequencing used bulk RNA from unsorted whole blood, so alpha and beta chains could not be paired. Here is what the overall study found, with its caveats: Matching against VDJdb was skewed toward anti-spike CD8 responses, likely underestimated virus-specific expansions, and missed private and CD4 specificities.

Library preparation employed 5' RACE. The reads were generated on a NextSeq 500. The TCR library protocol attached unique molecular identifiers to individual cDNA molecules to correct for sequencing error and PCR bias. TCR alpha and beta chains were both sequenced, and the abundances of alpha and beta sequences in each sample were closely correlated with each other. As for how the authors treated the data: V gene, J gene and CDR3 annotation of TCR sequences was performed with Decombinator V4. TCRs were defined as expanded if a significant change between any two time points was detected under a Poisson model with p below 0.0001. TCR abundances were normalised to the total number of TCRs sequenced in each sample and reported as counts per million. MAIT TCRs were defined by TRAV1-2 paired with TRAJ12, TRAJ20 or TRAJ33, and iNKT TCRs by TRAV10 paired with TRAJ18. A search of VDJdb, accessed on 1 November 2021, was run for TCRs annotated to CMV, EBV and SARS-CoV-2, with TCRs annotated for multiple antigens excluded. TCRdb trimmed the raw reads at Q25, called clones with MiXCR and kept productive beta chains. CDR3 protein duplicates are merged, each entry listing the most common genes and DNA. TCRdb's processing, not the authors' own work, is the source of the V and J calls. The table for this sample lists more than 15,000 distinct CDR3 sequences; 5% of them were counted only once. 6.5% to 8.5% of the sample comes from the top ten.

Set within a cohort of healthcare workers in London, UK, this nested case-control study involved weekly PCR testing of nasopharyngeal swabs along with blood sampling. Healthcare workers were enrolled in the week of the UK lockdown, from 23 to 31 March 2020, and were followed every week for up to about 16 weeks. Many counts were recorded for this clonotype. Its antigen remains unidentified. Qualities for individual bases were not recorded, and no much larger clone is one base off. V is pared back by 2 bases and J by 1 base, with 7 bases lying between the germline termini. The CDR3, cysteine through phenylalanine, is 14 amino acids long. The retained sequence is limited to the CDR3, 42 bases, with the frame set at the first base. The germline V gene provides CDR1 SGHDN and CDR2 FVKESK.

This clonotype was obtained from an adult who was a healthcare worker with PCR-confirmed SARS-CoV-2 infection or an uninfected control (not recorded which). The chain was built from TRBV14 and TRBJ2-3; a confident D gene designation cannot be given. The sequenced sample consisted of whole blood. The CDR3 reads as follows: CASSQNLRTDTQYF. The bases read TGTGCCAGCAGCCAAAACCTCCGCACAGATACGCAGTATTTT.